The 3 T cell receptor beta chains below come from one sample, sequenced in a study of regulatory T cells in long-lasting Graves disease. Time point meaning: newly diagnosed GD, antithyroid drugs for less than 3 months. Isolated PBMC RNA provided the starting material for the TCR library. Sequencing libraries for TCR beta were prepared with iRepertoire HTBI primers and Arm-PCR of CDR3 regions. MiXCR was run by TCRdb on the multiplex PCR reads, yielding one entry per CDR3 protein. The sample shows under 800,000 distinct CDR3 sequences, roughly 15% of them seen only once. This same sample was also taken into another study, of T cells in Graves' hyperthyroidism and ophthalmopathy.

The source material was peripheral blood mononuclear cells (PBMCs), sampled at new diagnosis, from a patient treated with antithyroid drugs. The source is a woman aged 30 to 39 with Graves disease.

Note on this clonotype: A single base separates this from a much larger clone, so it may be a read error. The conserved closing phenylalanine or tryptophan is absent in this CDR3, likely reflecting a read error. This chain uses TRBV3-1 with TRBJ2-1, with D unclear. CDR1 is LGHDT, CDR2 YNNKEL, per germline (reference sequence). There are 14 residues in the CDR3. V was shortened by 3 bases and J by 6 bases, with 12 bases between the two germline ends. CDR3 amino acids: CASSHSSSGNEQFS. The CDR3 DNA reads TGTGCCAGCAGCCACTCTAGTTCCGGCAATGAGCAGTTCTCC.

This chain uses TRBV12-3 or TRBV12-4 with TRBJ2-3; the match to TRBD1 covers 8 bases. The CDR3 has 15 residues. V shed 6 bases, J shed 0 bases, and the junction held 5 bases outside the gene matches. The CDR3 region has the DNA TGTGCCAGCAGCTGGGACAGGCGTAGCACAGATACGCAGTATTTT. It codes for CASSWDRRSTDTQYF.

The chain joins TRBV19 to TRBJ2-7; TRBD1 aligns across 10 bases. Germline lookup yields CDR1 LNHDA and CDR2 SQIVND (reference sequence). Losses at the gene ends were 6 bases for V and 3 bases for J; bases not matched to a gene: 5. This CDR3 region has 14 residues. CDR3 DNA sequence: TGTGCCAGTAGCGACGGGACAGGGGTCTACGAGCAGTACTTC. It codes for CASSDGTGVYEQYF.